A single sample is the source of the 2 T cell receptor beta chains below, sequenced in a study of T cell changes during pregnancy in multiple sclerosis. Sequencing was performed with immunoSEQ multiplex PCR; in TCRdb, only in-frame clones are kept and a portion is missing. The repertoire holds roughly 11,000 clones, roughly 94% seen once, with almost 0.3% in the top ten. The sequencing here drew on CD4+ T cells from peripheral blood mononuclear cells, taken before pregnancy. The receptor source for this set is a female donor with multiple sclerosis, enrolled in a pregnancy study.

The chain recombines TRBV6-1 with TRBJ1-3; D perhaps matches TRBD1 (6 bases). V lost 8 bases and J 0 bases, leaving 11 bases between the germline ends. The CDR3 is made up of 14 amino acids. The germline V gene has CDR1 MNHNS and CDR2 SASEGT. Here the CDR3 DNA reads TGTGCCAGCGTTACAGGGTCCTCTGGAAACACCATATATTTT. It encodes CASVTGSSGNTIYF.

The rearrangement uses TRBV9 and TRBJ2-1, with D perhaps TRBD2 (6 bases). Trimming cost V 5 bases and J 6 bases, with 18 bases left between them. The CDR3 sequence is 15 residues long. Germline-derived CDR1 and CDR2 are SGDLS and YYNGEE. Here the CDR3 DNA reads TGTGCCAGCAGTGCACCCGGGACTGCACGCAATGAGCAGTTCTTC. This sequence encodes CASSAPGTARNEQFF.